This T cell receptor beta chain was sequenced for a study of a mutant IDH1 vaccine in newly diagnosed glioma. Note on this clone: The target antigen is unknown.

Time point denoted: week 47, end of study. One vaccine dose held 300 ug of mutant IDH1 20-mer peptide and came with topical imiquimod. Profiled with immunoSEQ multiplex PCR; TCRdb holds only in-frame clones, not every one. The data hold some 34,000 clones, with about nine tenths observed a single time. This TCR was sampled from a woman in her thirties or forties with glioma. The sequencing here drew on PBMCs, taken from a glioma patient whose treatment included an IDH1 peptide vaccine.

The CDR3 nucleotides are TGTGCCAGCAGTGAAGGGACAGGGCCAGATACGCAGTATTTT. It translates to CASSEGTGPDTQYF. The V gene is TRBV6-1, the J gene TRBJ2-3; 8 nucleotides match TRBD1. The J segment lost 4 bases and the V segment lost 1 base, leaving 1 base of the junction unmatched. In germline, CDR1 is MNHNS, CDR2 SASEGT. The CDR3 spans 14 residues.